The table lists the clone carrying this TCR delta chain with a few counts. Antigen: not known. TCRdb lists the protein of a much larger clone for this DNA, which differs at residue 16, so this is likely a read error; the protein given here is translated from the DNA itself. J lost 0 bases, V lost 4 bases, and 27 bases had no gene match. CDR1 is TSWWSYY, CDR2 QGS, per germline. The CDR3 is 23 residues long. These data come from a study of γδ T cells in repeated Plasmodium falciparum infection. About the study: Samples were taken at baseline, before some infections, and 21 days after each.

Study observations and caveats: Repeated controlled infections reportedly drove waves of new clonotype selection in Vdelta2-negative, mostly Vdelta1+, gammadelta repertoires. Compared with Australian children, Malian Vdelta2-negative repertoires seemed more clonal, less diverse, less shared.

Both TRG and TRD chains were sequenced from each sorted sample. TCRdb ran CATT on the multiplex PCR reads. Among tens of thousands of delta-chain clones listed, approximately 1.5% were seen once. Vgamma9/Vdelta2+ and Vdelta2-negative gammadelta T cells were flow-sorted from PBMC for bulk sequencing. This chain joins TRDV1 and TRDJ1; 9 nucleotides align to TRDD2. This receptor was taken from a pool of human donors (malaria-infected and uninfected, not separated). Sequencing used gamma-delta T cells from blood. Written as DNA, the CDR3 is TGTGCTCTTGGGGCTTTTACCTTCCTACGTGCTGGGAGATGGAGGGTATACACCGATAAACTCATCTTT. Its protein is CALGAFTFLRAGRWRVYTDKLIF.